The next 21 T cell receptor beta chains were all read from a single sample in a study of T cell responses to AZD1222 COVID-19 vaccine. Sequencing was performed with immunoSEQ multiplex PCR; in TCRdb, only in-frame clones are kept and a portion is missing. This sample has some 250,000 clones, with almost 95% found just once. The material was peripheral blood, obtained 28 days after the second AZD1222 dose. These receptors were collected from an adult who received the AZD1222 COVID-19 vaccine.

This clone was detected once. The chain is built from TRBV5-1 and TRBJ1-6; 9 nucleotides line up with TRBD1. Per germline, CDR1 SGHRS and CDR2 YFSETQ. The CDR3 is 15 amino acids. V lost 0 bases, J lost 10 bases, and 5 bases stayed unmatched. CDR3 sequence reads: CASSLEQGARSPLHF. The CDR3 DNA follows: TGCGCCAGCAGCTTGGAACAGGGGGCCCGGTCACCCCTCCACTTT. Full variable domain (rest looked up from reference TRBV5-1 and TRBJ1-6): KAGVTQTPRYLIKTRGQQVTLSCSPISGHRSVSWYQQTPGQGLQFLFEYFSETQRNKGNFPGRFSGRQFSNSRSEMNVSTLELGDSALYLCASSLEQGARSPLHFGNGTRLTVT.

This sequence joins TRBV12-2 and TRBJ2-3; TRBD2 was called by the table and not checked on the DNA. TRBV12-2 is shown as a pseudogene. This CDR3 has 16 amino acids. CDR3 bases: TGTGCAAGTCGCTTGCGGTGGTTGAGGAGCACAGATACGCAGTATTTT. Translation: CASRLRWLRSTDTQYF.

This chain joins TRBV4-2 and TRBJ2-2, with 9 bases fitting TRBD2. From germline, CDR1 is LGHNA and CDR2 YNFKEQ. With V trimmed by 2 bases and J by 2 bases, 3 bases remained unmatched. This CDR3 is built from 16 residues. CDR3 sequence reads: CASSQLAGDNTGELFF. DNA for the CDR3: TGTGCCAGCAGCCAATTAGCGGGGGATAACACCGGGGAGCTGTTTTTT.

The V gene is TRBV9, the J gene TRBJ2-1; D call uncertain. From germline, CDR1 is SGDLS and CDR2 YYNGEE. V was shortened by 4 bases and J by 6 bases, with 14 bases between the two germline ends. CDR3 length: 14 amino acids. This CDR3 reads CASSRPGRVNEQFF. CDR3 sequence (DNA): TGTGCCAGCAGCCGGCCAGGTAGGGTCAATGAGCAGTTCTTC.

The CDR3 loop reads CASSQVGTNEKLFF. CDR3 coding DNA: TGCGCCAGCAGCCAAGTCGGTACTAATGAAAAACTGTTTTTT. The V and J genes are TRBV4-1 and TRBJ1-4; D remains ambiguous. The CDR3 length is 14 residues. V was trimmed by 1 base and J by 2 bases, leaving 5 bases between them. Per germline, CDR1 MGHRA and CDR2 YSYEKL.

The genes are TRBV18 and TRBJ2-5; D ambiguous. Germline V gives CDR1 KGHSH, CDR2 LQKENI. The CDR3 is 12 residues long. V lost 0 bases and J lost 4, with 3 bases in between. Here the CDR3 reads CASSPPSETQYF. The CDR3 bases are TGTGCCAGCTCACCACCTTCAGAGACCCAGTACTTC.

The rearrangement joins TRBV19 to TRBJ2-5; TRBD2 matches at 11 bases. Germline V gene lookup returns CDR1 LNHDA and CDR2 SQIVND (reference sequence). Germline trimming cut 3 bases from V and 4 bases from J; bases unmatched to any gene: 7. This CDR3 comprises 16 residues. CDR3 bases: TGTGCCAGTAGTATGGGTACTGGACTAGCGGGAGAGACCCAGTACTTC. It yields the protein CASSMGTGLAGETQYF.

This clone has just one count. The genes are TRBV5-4 and TRBJ1-1; 7 bases are a match to TRBD1. Trimming at V came to 3 bases and at J to 0 bases, leaving 2 bases not matched to a gene. This CDR3 has 14 amino acids. The germline V gene has CDR1 SGHNT and CDR2 YYREEE (reference sequence). CDR3 in amino acids: CASSWDRLNTEAFF. CDR3 DNA: TGTGCCAGCAGCTGGGACAGATTGAACACTGAAGCTTTCTTT.

The CDR3 loop reads CASNPGPQAEAFF. CDR3 coding DNA: TGTGCCAGCAACCCGGGCCCGCAAGCTGAAGCTTTCTTT. The V gene is TRBV5-4, the J gene TRBJ1-1; no definite D call. From germline, CDR1 is SGHNT and CDR2 YYREEE (reference sequence). Trimming stripped 6 bases from V and 6 bases from J, with 15 bases between. This CDR3 is built from 13 residues.

The rearrangement uses TRBV18 and TRBJ2-6; no definite D call. V dropped 4 bases and J dropped 0 bases, with 7 bases sitting between them. CDR1 is KGHSH and CDR2 is LQKENI in the germline V gene. The CDR3 length is 15 residues. Here the CDR3 DNA reads TGTGCCAGCTCACTCAGGAGCTCTGGGGCCAACGTCCTGACTTTC. Amino acid sequence: CASSLRSSGANVLTF.

V usage is TRBV6-5 and J usage is TRBJ2-7, with TRBD1 matching over 7 bases. CDR1 and CDR2 from the germline V gene are MNHEY and SVGAGI. Unmatched junction bases numbered 4, after V lost 2 bases and J lost 3 bases. The CDR3 runs 14 residues. The CDR3 loop is CASSYGAGGYEQYF. The CDR3 DNA sequence: TGTGCCAGCAGTTACGGGGCAGGGGGCTACGAGCAGTACTTC.

The CDR3 reads CASSLMGPQNTEAFF. CDR3 nucleotides: TGTGCCAGCAGCTTAATGGGACCCCAGAACACTGAAGCTTTCTTT. The chain couples TRBV7-3 to TRBJ1-1, with D possibly being TRBD1 (5 bases). The V and J ends lost 1 base and 1 base respectively, with 10 bases between them. The germline V gene has CDR1 SGHTA and CDR2 FQGTGA. The CDR3 totals 15 residues.

Regarding this clone: Other DNA variants within this sample encode the same CDR3. The chain couples TRBV7-9 to TRBJ2-3; D is uncertain. Deletions cut 3 bases from V and 5 bases from J, with 3 bases between. Germline loops: CDR1 SEHNR, CDR2 FQNEAQ (reference sequence). The CDR3 has 11 residues. The CDR3 nucleotides are TGTGCCAGCAGCTTCCGAGATACGCAGTATTTT. Protein: CASSFRDTQYF.

In this sample, this clone turned up once. The chain employs TRBV7-3 and TRBJ1-1, with D possibly TRBD1 on 5 matching bases. V dropped 1 base and J dropped 4 bases, with 7 bases sitting between them. The CDR3 contains 13 residues. Germline V gene data show CDR1 as SGHTA and CDR2 as FQGTGA. This CDR3 is CASSLIGGTEAFF. CDR3 in DNA: TGTGCCAGCAGCTTAATCGGGGGCACTGAAGCTTTCTTT.

This chain links TRBV2 with TRBJ1-3, with 8 bases identical to TRBD1. CDR1 and CDR2 from the germline V gene are SNHLY and FYNNEI. The ends lost 8 bases at V and 3 bases at J; junction bases unmatched: 3. The CDR3 is 13 residues long. CDR3 in DNA: TGTGCCAGCGCAGGGGGCGGTGGAAACACCATATATTTT. The encoded protein is CASAGGGGNTIYF.

CDR3 amino acids: CASSYSILAGTSGGARYEQYF. The DNA of the CDR3 is TGTGCCAGCAGTTACTCGATTCTGGCCGGGACTAGCGGGGGGGCCAGATACGAGCAGTACTTC. This chain links TRBV6-2 or TRBV6-3 with TRBJ2-7; the match to TRBD2 covers 16 bases. This CDR3 is built from 21 residues. The germline gives CDR1 MNHEY, CDR2 SVGEGT. J was trimmed by 4 bases and V by 0 bases; bases with no gene match: 15.

V usage is TRBV9 and J usage is TRBJ2-2; either TRBD1 or TRBD2 may fit D (5 bases each). CDR1 and CDR2 (germline): SGDLS, YYNGEE. The CDR3 is 14 amino acids. V gave up 0 bases and J gave up 3 bases, with 6 bases separating them. CDR3 bases: TGTGCCAGCAGCGTAGTGGGGGACACCGGGGAGCTGTTTTTT. This gives the protein CASSVVGDTGELFF.

This chain links TRBV28 with TRBJ2-7; 7 nucleotides match TRBD1. Germline trimming cut 6 bases from V and 5 bases from J; bases unmatched to any gene: 7. Germline lookup yields CDR1 MDHEN and CDR2 SYDVKM. CDR3 length equals 13 residues. The CDR3 DNA is TGTGCCAGCAGACGACAGGGCAATGACGAGCAGTACTTC. Amino acids: CASRRQGNDEQYF.

The chain has TRBV10-3 and TRBJ1-3; tentative D call: TRBD1 (5 bases). V lost 7 bases and J lost 5, with 15 bases in between. Germline values: CDR1 ENHRY, CDR2 SYGVKD. The CDR3 runs 14 residues. The CDR3 is CAINSGGNRNTIYF. The CDR3 coding sequence is TGTGCCATCAATTCCGGGGGAAATAGAAACACCATATATTTT.

This chain connects TRBV5-6 to TRBJ2-7; TRBD2 matches 8 bases. CDR3 length equals 13 residues. Per the germline V gene, CDR1 is SGHDT and CDR2 is YYEEEE. Trimming removed 5 bases from V and 4 bases from J; junction bases left unmatched: 5. This CDR3 is CASRRGGLYEQYF. The CDR3 DNA sequence: TGTGCCAGCAGACGGGGGGGTTTGTACGAGCAGTACTTC. Full variable domain (outside the CDR3, taken from reference TRBV5-6 and TRBJ2-7): DAGVTQSPTHLIKTRGQQVTLRCSPKSGHDTVSWYQQALGQGPQFIFQYYEEEERQRGNFPDRFSGHQFPNYSSELNVNALLLGDSALYLCASRRGGLYEQYFGPGTRLTVT.

The J gene is TRBJ1-2, the V gene TRBV5-1; D is uncertain. CDR1 and CDR2 (germline): SGHRS, YFSETQ. The CDR3 totals 13 residues. The germline V and J ends were trimmed by 0 bases and 3 bases, with 6 bases remaining between them. CDR3 amino acids: CASSLGQYYGYTF. The CDR3 nucleotides read TGCGCCAGCAGCTTGGGGCAGTACTATGGCTACACCTTC.